These 21 T cell receptor beta chains came from one sample sequenced in a study of cytomegalovirus exposure and HLA in healthy donors. The PCR employed 60 Vbeta primers together with 13 Jbeta primers. Sequencing was performed with immunoSEQ multiplex PCR; in TCRdb, only in-frame clones are kept and a portion is missing. Of over 85,000 clones in the sample, approximately 70% are singletons; the top ten hold around 3.5%. The sequenced material came from PBMCs. Receptors were obtained from a man in his forties in good health and CMV-seronegative.

The V and J genes are TRBV5-1 and TRBJ1-6; perhaps TRBD1 as D (6 bases). Trimming left V 3 bases short and J 10 bases short, with 11 bases between. Germline V gives CDR1 SGHRS, CDR2 YFSETQ. The CDR3 runs to 13 residues. The CDR3 loop is CASSSGQTSPLHF. CDR3 DNA: TGCGCCAGCAGCTCCGGACAGACCTCACCCCTCCACTTT.

The rearrangement joins TRBV5-5 to TRBJ2-3; TRBD1 agrees at 7 bases. CDR3 length equals 14 residues. From germline, CDR1 is SGHKS and CDR2 YYEKEE (reference sequence). J was trimmed by 1 base and V by 4 bases; bases with no gene match: 3. The CDR3 protein is CASSRTGRTDTQYF. CDR3 DNA: TGTGCCAGCAGCCGGACAGGACGCACAGATACGCAGTATTTT. The full variable domain, completed using reference TRBV5-5 and TRBJ2-3, is DAGVTQSPTHLIKTRGQQVTLRCSPISGHKSVSWYQQVLGQGPQFIFQYYEKEERGRGNFPDRFSARQFPNYSSELNVNALLLGDSALYLCASSRTGRTDTQYFGPGTRLTVL.

This chain joins TRBV5-1 and TRBJ2-7, with a tentative D call TRBD2 (6 bases). V shed 0 bases and J shed 5 bases, with 9 bases lying between them. Germline-derived CDR1 and CDR2 are SGHRS and YFSETQ. The CDR3 has 13 amino acids. CDR3 nucleotide sequence: TGCGCCAGCAGCTTGGGTTCGGGAGACGAGCAGTACTTC. Translating it yields CASSLGSGDEQYF.

The CDR3 coding sequence is TGTGCCAGCAGCTACGGACAGGACTACAATGAGCAGTTCTTC. This gives the protein CASSYGQDYNEQFF. The chain joins TRBV7-6 to TRBJ2-1; 7 nucleotides agree with TRBD1. This CDR3 is built from 14 residues. Germline V gene data show CDR1 as SGHVS and CDR2 as FNYEAQ. With V trimmed by 4 bases and J by 3 bases, 3 bases remained unmatched. The full variable domain, in which reference TRBV7-6 and TRBJ2-1 provide the parts outside the CDR3, is GAGVSQSPRYKVTKRGQDVALRCDPISGHVSLYWYRQALGQGPEFLTYFNYEAQQDKSGLPNDRFSAERPEGSISTLTIQRTEQRDSAMYRCASSYGQDYNEQFFGPGTRLTVL.

The J gene is TRBJ1-6, the V gene TRBV7-2, with D hard to call. This CDR3 region has 13 residues. The germline gives CDR1 SGHTA, CDR2 FQGNSA. Trimming left V 5 bases short and J 4 bases short, with 6 bases between. The CDR3 spells CASSLSYNSPLHF. The CDR3 DNA reads as TGTGCCAGCAGCCTCTCTTATAATTCACCCCTCCACTTT.

The chain combines TRBV4-1 with TRBJ2-5, with D possibly TRBD1 on 5 matching bases. Germline lookup yields CDR1 MGHRA and CDR2 YSYEKL. CDR3 size: 13 residues. V gave up 5 bases and J gave up 5 bases, with 12 bases separating them. The CDR3 DNA follows: TGCGCCAGCAGCTCTCAGGGCGGCGAGACCCAGTACTTC. As protein: CASSSQGGETQYF.

The chain has TRBV29-1 and TRBJ1-4, with 9 nucleotides matching TRBD1. The CDR3 totals 12 residues. CDR1 is SQVTM, CDR2 ANQGSEA, per germline. Unmatched junction bases numbered 5, after V lost 7 bases and J lost 8 bases. The CDR3 loop is CSAGQGSEKLFF. The CDR3 DNA follows: TGCAGCGCTGGACAGGGGTCGGAAAAACTGTTTTTT.

CDR3 nucleotide sequence: TGTGCCAGCAGTTACGAGCGGGGCCTGACCGGGGAGCTGTTTTTT. Encoded protein: CASSYERGLTGELFF. This sequence joins TRBV6-5 and TRBJ2-2; TRBD2 agrees at 7 bases. Germline loops: CDR1 MNHEY, CDR2 SVGAGI. This CDR3 has 15 amino acids. Trimming removed 2 bases from V and 5 bases from J; junction bases left unmatched: 5.

This sequence joins TRBV18 and TRBJ1-5; no reliable D call. The CDR3 has 16 residues. Trimming took off 4 bases at V and 7 bases at J, with 20 bases between the two ends. Germline CDR1 reads KGHSH; CDR2 reads LQKENI. The CDR3 loop reads CASSLRGSTFKQPQHF. Written as DNA, the CDR3 is TGTGCCAGCTCACTACGGGGATCCACTTTCAAGCAGCCCCAGCATTTT.

The chain links TRBV5-1 to TRBJ2-7, with TRBD2 matching 8 bases. CDR1 SGHRS and CDR2 YFSETQ come from the germline V gene. After removal of 0 bases from V and 3 bases from J, the junction contained 5 bases not matched to a gene. The CDR3 contains 15 residues. The CDR3 loop reads CASSLAGGVNYEQYF. CDR3 nucleotide sequence: TGCGCCAGCAGCTTGGCGGGGGGGGTTAACTACGAGCAGTACTTC. Filled out from reference TRBV5-1 and TRBJ2-7, the complete variable domain reads KAGVTQTPRYLIKTRGQQVTLSCSPISGHRSVSWYQQTPGQGLQFLFEYFSETQRNKGNFPGRFSGRQFSNSRSEMNVSTLELGDSALYLCASSLAGGVNYEQYFGPGTRLTVT.

The chain couples TRBV7-9 to TRBJ2-3, with TRBD1 as a possible D gene (6 bases). This CDR3 spans 13 amino acids. Germline lookup yields CDR1 SEHNR and CDR2 FQNEAQ (reference sequence). With 1 base removed from V and 6 bases from J, the gap between germline ends came to 8 bases. In nucleotides, the CDR3 is TGTGCCAGCAGCTTAGGGGGGCTGGATACGCAGTATTTT. This encodes CASSLGGLDTQYF.

There are a few counts of this clone. The V and J genes are TRBV2 and TRBJ2-6, with D possibly being TRBD1 (5 bases). In germline, CDR1 is SNHLY, CDR2 FYNNEI. The CDR3 runs 13 residues. Trimming shortened V by 10 bases and J by 0 bases, and 7 bases separated the two germline ends. In DNA form, the CDR3 reads TGTGCCACCGACAGCTCTGGGGCCAACGTCCTGACTTTC. Translated, it gives CATDSSGANVLTF.

This clone was seen only a few times. The genes are TRBV6-5 and TRBJ2-7; a weak D match, TRBD2 (5 bases). The germline V and J ends were trimmed by 4 bases and 5 bases, with 12 bases remaining between them. Germline values: CDR1 MNHEY, CDR2 SVGAGI. The CDR3 is 13 residues long. As DNA, the CDR3 is TGTGCCAGCAGTTGGGAGCCACGGGACGAGCAGTACTTC. As protein: CASSWEPRDEQYF.

The rearrangement joins TRBV2 to TRBJ2-7; a possible D gene is TRBD1 (6 bases). CDR3 length: 18 amino acids. Per germline, CDR1 SNHLY and CDR2 FYNNEI. The V and J ends lost 2 bases and 6 bases respectively, with 26 bases between them. The CDR3 DNA sequence: TGTGCCAGCAGTGAATTTGTGTATGCAGGGGATGTCTTTGCCGAGCAGTACTTC. Translation: CASSEFVYAGDVFAEQYF.

The count of this clone is one. The chain links TRBV6-5 to TRBJ2-1; 8 nucleotides line up with TRBD2. This CDR3 spans 14 amino acids. From germline, CDR1 is MNHEY and CDR2 SVGAGI. V was pared by 9 bases and J by 4 bases, with 8 bases of the junction left unmatched. CDR3 amino acids: CASKTGGRYNEQFF. The CDR3 DNA reads as TGTGCCAGTAAAACGGGGGGGCGATACAATGAGCAGTTCTTC.

This clone was detected once. The genes are TRBV6-1 and TRBJ1-2; 10 positions match TRBD1. With V trimmed by 3 bases and J by 7 bases, 8 bases remained unmatched. The germline CDR1 and CDR2 sequences are MNHNS and SASEGT. This CDR3 contains 15 residues. This CDR3 is CASSDVGQGYGGYTF. CDR3 DNA sequence: TGTGCCAGCAGTGATGTGGGACAGGGGTACGGTGGCTACACCTTC.

The chain carries TRBV4-1 and TRBJ2-2, with D possibly being TRBD1 (5 bases). This CDR3 spans 16 amino acids. V lost 1 base to trimming and J lost 4 bases, with 13 bases between them. Looked up from germline, CDR1 is MGHRA and CDR2 is YSYEKL. CDR3 sequence: CASSQGSRASTGELFF. CDR3 nucleotides: TGCGCCAGCAGCCAAGGTTCCAGGGCTTCCACCGGGGAGCTGTTTTTT.

The chain links TRBV7-2 to TRBJ1-1, with 9 bases that match TRBD1. This CDR3 is 13 amino acids long. The trim removed 5 bases at V and 10 bases at J, leaving 8 bases unmatched. CDR1 and CDR2 from the germline V gene are SGHTA and FQGNSA. Here the CDR3 reads CASSANRGRGAFF. CDR3 DNA sequence: TGTGCCAGCAGCGCAAACAGGGGGCGCGGAGCTTTCTTT.

The gene calls are TRBV27 and TRBJ1-4; TRBD1 aligns across 10 bases. Germline V gene lookup returns CDR1 MNHEY and CDR2 SMNVEV (reference sequence). The CDR3 runs to 15 residues. V lost 5 bases, J lost 5 bases, and 5 bases stayed unmatched. The CDR3, as DNA: TGTGCCAGCAGTCCCTGGACAGGGGGGAATGAAAAACTGTTTTTT. This translates into CASSPWTGGNEKLFF.

The rearrangement uses TRBV29-1 and TRBJ2-7; 7 bases match TRBD1. Losses at the gene ends were 5 bases for V and 3 bases for J; bases not matched to a gene: 7. This CDR3 comprises 13 residues. Germline lookup yields CDR1 SQVTM and CDR2 ANQGSEA. This chain's CDR3 is CSVSFRDSYEQYF. Here the CDR3 DNA reads TGCAGCGTTTCATTCCGGGACAGCTACGAGCAGTACTTC.

This chain's CDR3 is CASSEALQVYSGANVLTF. Here the CDR3 DNA reads TGTGCCAGCAGTGAAGCGCTTCAGGTTTACTCTGGGGCCAACGTCCTGACTTTC. The rearrangement uses TRBV2 and TRBJ2-6; the D is unclear. This CDR3 is built from 18 residues. The germline CDR1 and CDR2 sequences are SNHLY and FYNNEI. Trimming removed 0 bases from V and 0 bases from J, with 12 bases in between.